One sample yielded the 7 T cell receptor beta chains listed below, sequenced in a study of control samples from healthy donors and cancer patients. TCRdb keeps only in-frame clones here, not all; method: immunoSEQ multiplex PCR. Among about 270,000 clones listed, roughly four fifths were seen once. Specimen: PBMCs. All receptors derive from a woman aged 55-69 years with lung cancer.

This chain uses TRBV3-1 (or the pseudogene TRBV3-2) with TRBJ1-2; weak D call: TRBD1 (5 bases). CDR3 length: 15 residues. The germline CDR1 and CDR2 sequences are LGHDT and YNNKEL (reference sequence). Deletions cut 5 bases from V and 9 bases from J, with 22 bases between. The CDR3 spells CASSWGSVAGGSYTF. The DNA for the CDR3 is TGTGCCAGCAGCTGGGGGTCGGTGGCAGGAGGTAGCTACACCTTC.

Details on this clone: One end of the junction fails to match germline, which may point to a read error. The chain recombines TRBV6-6 with TRBJ1-2; 7 nucleotides align to TRBD1. Germline CDR1 MNHNY, CDR2 SVGAGI (reference sequence). The CDR3 runs 13 residues. The CDR3 sequence: CASSLQGNFGYTF. Here the CDR3 DNA reads TGTGCCAGCAGTTTACAGGGGAACTTTGGCTACACCTTC.

V is TRBV5-1 and J is TRBJ2-7; 10 bases agree with TRBD2. Germline V gives CDR1 SGHRS, CDR2 YFSETQ. The junction had 12 bases not matched to a gene; V was cut back by 2 bases and J by 1 base. The CDR3 loop spans 18 amino acids. The CDR3 loop reads CASSLASGRAVTSYEQYF. CDR3 sequence (DNA): TGCGCCAGCAGCTTAGCCAGCGGGAGGGCCGTAACTTCCTACGAGCAGTACTTC.

The chain carries TRBV27 and TRBJ1-6; possibly TRBD1 for D (5 bases). The V and J ends lost 3 bases and 5 bases respectively, with 8 bases between them. The CDR3 totals 14 residues. Germline assignment: CDR1 MNHEY and CDR2 SMNVEV (reference sequence). For the CDR3, the DNA is TGTGCCAGCAGTTTGGGGCAGGATAATTCACCCCTCCACTTT. It codes for CASSLGQDNSPLHF.

This rearrangement joins TRBV2 to TRBJ1-5, with D hard to call. The ends were cut back, 0 bases at V and 5 bases at J, with 5 bases in the middle. CDR1 SNHLY and CDR2 FYNNEI come from the germline V gene. This CDR3 is built from 13 residues. CDR3 sequence reads: CASSEALYQPQHF. CDR3 in DNA: TGTGCCAGCAGTGAAGCGCTGTATCAGCCCCAGCATTTT.

This chain links TRBV7-2 with TRBJ2-7; a possible D gene is TRBD1 (5 bases). Germline CDR1 reads SGHTA; CDR2 reads FQGNSA. The germline V and J ends were trimmed by 1 base and 0 bases, with 10 bases remaining between them. The CDR3 is 15 residues long. The CDR3 sequence is CASSLGGASSYEQYF. As DNA, the CDR3 is TGTGCCAGCAGCTTAGGGGGCGCTAGCTCCTACGAGCAGTACTTC.

This chain joins TRBV5-1 and TRBJ2-1; maybe TRBD1 (6 bases). Per germline, CDR1 SGHRS and CDR2 YFSETQ. The CDR3 is made up of 12 amino acids. Trimming took 4 bases from V and 7 from J, leaving 9 bases between them. CDR3 loop: CASSVQGNEQFF. The CDR3 bases are TGCGCCAGCAGCGTACAGGGTAATGAGCAGTTCTTC.